Listed below are T cell receptor beta chains from one sample, sequenced in a study of Graves' ophthalmopathy and Graves' hyperthyroidism. One entry per CDR3 protein results from TCRdb running MiXCR on the multiplex PCR reads. The sample includes hundreds of thousands of distinct CDR3 sequences, roughly 40% of them seen just once. The sequenced sample consisted of peripheral blood. The origin of the receptors is an adult man with Graves' ophthalmopathy. CDR3s include the opening cysteine and the closing phenylalanine or tryptophan. D genes are given only for firm matches. Size is stated for part of the rows, as once, few or many counts, or as a class when the clone is expanded.

CDR3 protein	CDR3 DNA	D gene	J gene	clone size	V gene
CASSPSGEETQYF	TGTGCCAGCAGTCCCTCGGGGGAAGAGACCCAGTACTTC	.	TRBJ2-5	many	TRBV12-3/TRBV12-4
CASTLEGGYNSPLHF	TGTGCCAGCACCCTGGAGGGAGGCTATAATTCACCCCTCCACTTT	.	TRBJ1-6	.	TRBV11-1
CASSPDRGRLNTGELFF	TGTGCCAGCAGCCCGGACAGGGGCCGTTTGAACACCGGGGAGCTGTTTTTT	TRBD1	TRBJ2-2	.	TRBV14
CASTRPGSATNEKLFF	TGTGCCAGCACCCGCCCGGGATCGGCAACTAATGAAAAACTGTTTTTT	.	TRBJ1-4	few	TRBV2
CASSSTLGGPVPEAFF	TGTGCCAGCAGCTCCACACTCGGGGGCCCTGTGCCTGAAGCTTTCTTT	.	TRBJ1-1	.	TRBV25-1
CASSFPGQQETQYF	TGTGCCAGCAGTTTCCCGGGACAGCAAGAGACCCAGTACTTC	TRBD1	TRBJ2-5	.	TRBV2
CATSDRLAGSQETQYF	TGTGCCACCAGTGATCGACTAGCGGGGAGCCAAGAGACCCAGTACTTC	TRBD2	TRBJ2-5	.	TRBV24-1
CASSELLQGEGAFF	TGCGCCAGCAGTGAACTGCTACAGGGTGAAGGAGCTTTCTTT	.	TRBJ1-1	.	TRBV10-2
CASSRTGIVYEQYF	TGTGCCAGCAGCCGGACAGGGATAGTCTACGAGCAGTACTTC	TRBD1	TRBJ2-7	.	TRBV5-5
CSAQRERRRETQYF	TGCAGTGCTCAGCGGGAGAGGAGGCGAGAGACCCAGTACTTC	TRBD2	TRBJ2-5	.	TRBV20-1
CAISAGQGDNVLTF	TGTGCCATCAGTGCGGGACAGGGGGACAACGTCCTGACTTTC	TRBD1	TRBJ2-6	few	TRBV10-3
CSVEGEGEQYF	TGCAGCGTTGAGGGGGAGGGTGAGCAGTACTTC	TRBD2	TRBJ2-7	.	TRBV29-1
CASSYGRGGPRETQYF	TGTGCCAGCAGTTATGGGCGGGGGGGCCCTCGGGAGACCCAGTACTTC	TRBD2	TRBJ2-5	.	TRBV10-2
CASSENSGSAYEQYF	TGCGCCAGCAGCGAAAATAGCGGGAGTGCCTACGAGCAGTACTTC	TRBD2	TRBJ2-7	few	TRBV5-1
CASSFSTSTGELFF	TGTGCCAGCAGTTTCTCAACGAGTACCGGGGAGCTGTTTTTT	.	TRBJ2-2	.	TRBV12-3/TRBV12-4
CASSYGARNTEAFF	TGTGCCAGCAGTTACGGGGCGAGGAACACTGAAGCTTTCTTT	.	TRBJ1-1	few	TRBV10-3
CASSPPARVQETQYF	TGTGCCAGCAGCCCACCGGCCAGGGTCCAAGAGACCCAGTACTTC	.	TRBJ2-5	few	TRBV13
CASSTLRDREGYSNQPQHF	TGTGCCAGCAGTACCCTCCGGGACAGGGAAGGATATAGCAATCAGCCCCAGCATTTT	TRBD1	TRBJ1-5	.	TRBV28
CASSIADRAGNTIYF	TGTGCCAGTAGTATCGCGGACAGGGCTGGAAACACCATATATTTT	TRBD1	TRBJ1-3	.	TRBV19
CASREGRDNTAFF	TGTGCCAGCAGAGAGGGGAGGGACAATACGGCTTTCTTT	.	TRBJ1-1	.	TRBV12-3/TRBV12-4
CASSLRQGGPGELFF	TGTGCCAGCAGCCTACGCCAGGGTGGGCCCGGGGAGCTGTTTTTT	.	TRBJ2-2	.	TRBV14
CASSRTGEDYGYTF	TGTGCCAGCAGCAGGACAGGGGAGGACTATGGCTACACCTTC	TRBD1	TRBJ1-2	.	TRBV7-2
CASSLSGGEETQYF	TGTGCCAGCAGCCTCTCGGGCGGAGAAGAGACCCAGTACTTC	.	TRBJ2-5	many	TRBV7-9
CASSLRGSSSYEQYF	TGTGCCAGCAGCTTGCGGGGTTCCAGCTCCTACGAGCAGTACTTC	.	TRBJ2-7	.	TRBV7-9
CAISSGTANYEQYF	TGTGCCATCAGTTCCGGGACAGCTAATTACGAGCAATACTTC	TRBD1	TRBJ2-7	.	TRBV10-3
CSVAGLPYGYTF	TGCAGCGTTGCCGGGCTCCCCTATGGCTACACCTTC	.	TRBJ1-2	many	TRBV29-1
CASRGDLGGYTF	TGTGCCAGCAGAGGTGATTTGGGCGGCTACACCTTC	.	TRBJ1-2	.	TRBV6-2/TRBV6-3
CAISDYAPPSRLGSGGTDTGELFF	TGTGCCATCAGTGACTACGCCCCCCCTTCCCGGTTGGGTAGCGGGGGAACTGACACCGGGGAGCTGTTTTTT	TRBD2	TRBJ2-2	.	TRBV25-1
CASRAVNTGAFF	TGCGCCAGCAGAGCAGTGAACACTGGAGCTTTCTTT	.	TRBJ1-1	.	TRBV5-1
CASSFGGNRQTQHF	TGTGCCAGCAGCTTCGGGGGTAATCGGCAGACCCAGCATTTT	.	TRBJ1-5	.	TRBV11-2
CASRPGASAYGYTF	TGTGCCAGTAGACCCGGGGCTTCCGCATATGGCTACACCTTC	.	TRBJ1-2	.	TRBV19
CASSLATGLPNTGELFF	TGCGCCAGCAGCTTGGCCACGGGACTTCCGAACACCGGGGAGCTGTTTTTT	.	TRBJ2-2	few	TRBV5-1
CASSFRGAPLSEAFF	TGTGCCAGCAGCTTCCGGGGGGCGCCGCTTAGTGAAGCTTTCTTT	.	TRBJ1-1	few	TRBV7-8
CASSLDRGRTEAFF	TGTGCCAGCAGCCTAGACAGGGGACGAACTGAAGCTTTCTTT	TRBD1	TRBJ1-1	many	TRBV14
CASSGQATNEKLFF	TGTGCCAGCAGTGGACAGGCAACTAATGAAAAACTGTTTTTT	TRBD1	TRBJ1-4	.	TRBV10-3
CASSAQGTEELFF	TGTGCCAGCAGCGCTCAGGGGACCGAGGAGCTGTTTTTT	.	TRBJ2-2	.	TRBV25-1
CASSTPGAGGSYEQYF	TGTGCCAGTAGTACCCCCGGGGCGGGAGGCTCCTACGAGCAGTACTTC	TRBD2	TRBJ2-7	.	TRBV19